The clone carrying this TCR beta chain was counted once. The antigen is undetermined. The record originates from a study of blood T cells in healthy people across ages. Study-wide points: Unsorted PBMCs blocked a conclusive comparison of naive and antigen-experienced cells.

The CDR3 consists of 14 residues. V lost 1 base and J 3 bases, leaving 6 bases between the germline ends. The germline V gene has CDR1 SEHNR and CDR2 FQNEAQ (reference sequence). Primed by a sample-barcoded 5' primer and a J-beta primer mix, a second PCR proceeded for about 7 to 11 cycles. Every single cDNA molecule received a tag from a template-switch adaptor with 12 random nucleotides. TCRdb re-derived calls from the 5' RACE reads in MiXCR, one entry per CDR3 protein. The sample records some 900,000 distinct CDR3 sequences, around 48% being singletons. The receptor comes from a man aged 25-45 years in good health. The chain has TRBV7-9 and TRBJ2-2; D gene uncertain. The sequenced sample was blood. CDR3 protein: CASSLGLYTGELFF. The CDR3 DNA sequence: TGTGCCAGCAGCTTAGGACTGTACACCGGGGAGCTGTTTTTT. Looking up the rest from reference TRBV7-9 and TRBJ2-2 gives the full variable domain: DTGVSQNPRHKITKRGQNVTFRCDPISEHNRLYWYRQTLGQGPEFLTYFQNEAQLEKSRLLSDRFSAERPKGSFSTLEIQRTEQGDSAMYLCASSLGLYTGELFFGEGSRLTVL.